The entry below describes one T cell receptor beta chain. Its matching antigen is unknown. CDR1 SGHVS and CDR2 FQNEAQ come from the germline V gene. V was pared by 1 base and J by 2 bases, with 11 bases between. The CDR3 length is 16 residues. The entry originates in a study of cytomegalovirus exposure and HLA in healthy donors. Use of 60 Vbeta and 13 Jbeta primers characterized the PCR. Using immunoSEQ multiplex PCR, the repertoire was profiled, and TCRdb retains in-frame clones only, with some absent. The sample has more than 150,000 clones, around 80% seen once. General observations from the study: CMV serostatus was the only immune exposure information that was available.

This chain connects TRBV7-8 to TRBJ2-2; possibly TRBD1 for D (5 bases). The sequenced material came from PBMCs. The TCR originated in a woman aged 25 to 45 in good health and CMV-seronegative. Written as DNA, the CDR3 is TGTGCCAGCAGCTTAGAACAGGTCGCTAACACCGGGGAGCTGTTTTTT. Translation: CASSLEQVANTGELFF.